Listed below are T cell receptor beta chains from one sample, sequenced in a study of PD-1 blockade in classical Hodgkin lymphoma. Produced via immunoSEQ multiplex PCR; TCRdb's table is partial and in-frame only. The sample has over 75,000 clones; approximately 90% are singletons. This specimen consisted of peripheral blood mononuclear cells (PBMCs), obtained before the fourth cycle of nivolumab. Every receptor here comes from a human donor with classical Hodgkin lymphoma. Each CDR3 is given without its conserved first and last residue.

j_call v_call cdr3_aa
TRBJ1-3 TRBV4-3 ASSPQTGNTIY
TRBJ2-1 TRBV4-1 ASSQDRKLAYNEQF
TRBJ1-1 TRBV4-3 ASSPTDRGWNTEAF
TRBJ2-1 TRBV6-5 ASSWTPYNEQF
TRBJ1-2 TRBV19 ASISRALPADYGYT
TRBJ1-3 TRBV6-5 ASSYSGTSGNTIY
TRBJ2-1 TRBV6-5 ASSSLAGYNEQF
TRBJ1-2 TRBV2 ASGQGNYGYT
TRBJ1-4 TRBV30 AWSVSLLGQKNEKLF
TRBJ2-1 TRBV4-3 ASSQDRGYNEQF